What follows are 19 T cell receptor beta chains derived from one specimen sequenced in a study of cytomegalovirus exposure and HLA in healthy donors. Use of 60 Vbeta and 13 Jbeta primers characterized the PCR. Clones were sequenced by immunoSEQ multiplex PCR, and TCRdb holds only the in-frame ones, with some missing. The sample shows 160,000 or so clones, 84% of them seen only once. The specimen was PBMCs. The receptor source for this set is a man aged 45-60 years in good health and CMV-seropositive.

V gene TRBV12-5 combines with J gene TRBJ2-7, with D maybe TRBD2 (6 bases). This CDR3 is built from 12 residues. Trimming cost V 3 bases and J 3 bases, with 6 bases left between them. Germline loops: CDR1 LGHNT, CDR2 FRNRAP. CDR3 sequence (DNA): TGTGCTAGTGGTTTCGGGGGCTACGAGCAGTACTTC. Amino acid sequence: CASGFGGYEQYF.

This chain uses TRBV2 with TRBJ2-1, with D unresolved. Trimming took 0 bases from V and 13 from J, leaving 7 bases between them. This CDR3 is built from 11 residues. CDR1 SNHLY and CDR2 FYNNEI come from the germline V gene. CDR3 protein: CASSEAQAQFF. In nucleotides, the CDR3 is TGTGCCAGCAGTGAAGCGCAGGCTCAGTTCTTC.

This clone appeared a single time. V and J are TRBV25-1 and TRBJ2-2; TRBD2 aligns across 13 bases. This CDR3 contains 17 residues. V lost 4 bases, J lost 4 bases, and 6 bases stayed unmatched. Germline CDR1 reads MGHDK; CDR2 reads SYGVNS. This CDR3 is CASSGLTSGRFTGELFF. DNA of the CDR3: TGTGCCAGCAGTGGATTGACTAGCGGGAGGTTCACCGGGGAGCTGTTTTTT.

This clone appeared a few times. The rearrangement uses TRBV10-3 and TRBJ2-7; TRBD1 matches at 8 bases. Unmatched junction bases numbered 5, after V lost 7 bases and J lost 3 bases. Germline loops: CDR1 ENHRY, CDR2 SYGVKD. There are 13 residues in the CDR3. The CDR3 region is CAITPGQGYEQYF. The CDR3, as DNA: TGTGCCATCACCCCTGGACAGGGCTACGAGCAGTACTTC.

This rearrangement joins TRBV30 to TRBJ2-5; 9 bases map to TRBD2. The CDR3 contains 13 residues. The V and J ends lost 4 bases and 5 bases, in that order; junction bases with no gene match: 5. Germline CDR1 reads GTSNPN; CDR2 reads SVGIG (reference sequence). CDR3 in amino acids: CAWISGRSETQYF. In DNA, the CDR3 is TGTGCCTGGATTAGCGGGAGAAGCGAGACCCAGTACTTC.

The chain recombines TRBV27 with TRBJ2-7; D uncertain. V was pared by 6 bases and J by 6 bases, with 15 bases between. The CDR3 has 13 residues. Germline values: CDR1 MNHEY, CDR2 SMNVEV (reference sequence). The chain's CDR3 is CASSLGYLGEQYF. The CDR3 DNA reads as TGTGCCAGCAGCTTAGGGTACCTAGGCGAGCAGTACTTC.

V and J are TRBV11-2 and TRBJ2-7, with TRBD2 identical over 9 bases. J was trimmed by 0 bases and V by 0 bases; bases with no gene match: 6. This CDR3 spans 17 amino acids. CDR1 and CDR2 (germline): SGHAT, FQNNGV. CDR3 region: CASSLDLMTSGSYEQYF. The CDR3 DNA is TGTGCCAGCAGCTTAGATCTAATGACTAGCGGCTCCTACGAGCAGTACTTC.

This clone was recorded a few times. The V gene is TRBV6-1, the J gene TRBJ1-5; D remains unclear. This CDR3 comprises 13 residues. In germline, CDR1 is MNHNS, CDR2 SASEGT. Trimming shortened V by 1 base and J by 6 bases, and 7 bases separated the two germline ends. The CDR3 reads CASSEGAGQPQHF. The CDR3 DNA is TGTGCCAGCAGTGAAGGTGCCGGTCAGCCCCAGCATTTT.

V and J are TRBV6-6 and TRBJ1-2; D might be TRBD1 (5 bases). CDR3 length: 15 amino acids. With 5 bases removed from V and 0 bases from J, the gap between germline ends came to 13 bases. Germline CDR1 reads MNHNY; CDR2 reads SVGAGI (reference sequence). The CDR3 is CASSGGAEPNYGYTF. The CDR3 coding sequence is TGTGCCAGCAGTGGAGGGGCCGAACCTAACTATGGCTACACCTTC.

Only one count was recorded for this clone. The gene calls are TRBV19 and TRBJ2-3, with D tentatively TRBD2 (5 bases). CDR3 length equals 13 residues. Germline V CDR1 and CDR2: LNHDA, SQIVND (reference sequence). The ends were cut back, 5 bases at V and 5 bases at J, with 11 bases in the middle. The CDR3 reads CASSSYGLDTQYF. CDR3 DNA: TGTGCCAGTAGTTCTTATGGACTAGATACGCAGTATTTT.

V and J are TRBV6-5 and TRBJ2-3, with D tentatively TRBD2 (6 bases). This CDR3 has 14 amino acids. Deletions cut 6 bases from V and 1 base from J, with 11 bases between. CDR1 MNHEY and CDR2 SVGAGI come from the germline V gene. Here the CDR3 reads CASRKGLRTDTQYF. The CDR3 coding sequence is TGTGCCAGCAGGAAGGGACTTCGCACAGATACGCAGTATTTT.

The chain uses TRBV18 and TRBJ1-1; TRBD1 agrees at 7 bases. Germline CDR1 reads KGHSH; CDR2 reads LQKENI. CDR3 size: 14 residues. V lost 6 bases, J lost 5 bases, and 9 bases stayed unmatched. The CDR3 DNA is TGTGCCAGCTCTCCCAGGGGGGAGCGTACTGAAGCTTTCTTT. Encoded protein: CASSPRGERTEAFF.

This rearrangement joins TRBV19 to TRBJ1-2, with D perhaps matching TRBD1 (5 bases). The CDR3 totals 16 residues. The ends were cut back, 3 bases at V and 4 bases at J, with 18 bases in the middle. Germline V gives CDR1 LNHDA, CDR2 SQIVND (reference sequence). The CDR3 DNA sequence: TGTGCCAGTAGTATGAGGTGGGCAGGGTTGAGCTATGGCTACACCTTC. Its protein product is CASSMRWAGLSYGYTF.

The rearrangement uses TRBV7-3 and TRBJ1-5; a possible D gene is TRBD1 (5 bases). This CDR3 has 13 amino acids. The germline V gene has CDR1 SGHTA and CDR2 FQGTGA. The V end lost 5 bases, the J end lost 9 bases, and 14 bases lay between the germline ends. CDR3 loop: CASSPISGGPQHF. The CDR3 DNA sequence: TGTGCCAGCAGCCCAATCTCCGGGGGGCCCCAGCATTTT.

The chain is built from TRBV7-8 and TRBJ1-1, with 10 nucleotides matching TRBD1. Per germline, CDR1 SGHVS and CDR2 FQNEAQ. Trimming at V came to 3 bases and at J to 4 bases, leaving 5 bases not matched to a gene. The CDR3 is 15 residues long. The CDR3 DNA follows: TGTGCCAGCAGCTTCCGGGACAGGGGATTCACTGAAGCTTTCTTT. Its protein is CASSFRDRGFTEAFF.

The chain recombines TRBV19 with TRBJ2-4; 9 bases are a match to TRBD2. In germline, CDR1 is LNHDA, CDR2 SQIVND (reference sequence). The CDR3 runs to 13 residues. The V segment lost 6 bases and the J segment 8 bases; nucleotides outside the gene matches: 5. The CDR3 DNA reads TGTGCCAGTAGCCCGAGCGGGGGGTACATTCAGTACTTC. It translates to CASSPSGGYIQYF.

The V and J genes are TRBV6-1 and TRBJ2-7, with a tentative D call TRBD1 (5 bases). Per germline, CDR1 MNHNS and CDR2 SASEGT. Deletions cut 7 bases from V and 0 bases from J, with 7 bases between. The CDR3 covers 12 residues. CDR3 in DNA: TGTGCCAGCATGGACACCTCCTACGAGCAGTACGTC. It encodes CASMDTSYEQYV.

The genes are TRBV5-1 and TRBJ1-3, with D possibly being TRBD1 (6 bases). This CDR3 is built from 14 residues. Germline V gene data show CDR1 as SGHRS and CDR2 as YFSETQ. V gave up 2 bases and J gave up 3 bases, with 9 bases separating them. This CDR3 reads CASSFSGDGNTIYF. Written as DNA, the CDR3 is TGCGCCAGCAGCTTTTCAGGGGATGGAAACACCATATATTTT.

This chain connects TRBV10-3 to TRBJ2-2, with TRBD1 identical over 9 bases. V was pared by 4 bases and J by 4 bases, with 1 base of the junction left unmatched. The CDR3 is 14 amino acids. Germline V gene lookup returns CDR1 ENHRY and CDR2 SYGVKD. The CDR3 DNA reads TGTGCCATCAGTGGACAGGGGGGCACCGGGGAGCTGTTTTTT. As protein: CAISGQGGTGELFF.